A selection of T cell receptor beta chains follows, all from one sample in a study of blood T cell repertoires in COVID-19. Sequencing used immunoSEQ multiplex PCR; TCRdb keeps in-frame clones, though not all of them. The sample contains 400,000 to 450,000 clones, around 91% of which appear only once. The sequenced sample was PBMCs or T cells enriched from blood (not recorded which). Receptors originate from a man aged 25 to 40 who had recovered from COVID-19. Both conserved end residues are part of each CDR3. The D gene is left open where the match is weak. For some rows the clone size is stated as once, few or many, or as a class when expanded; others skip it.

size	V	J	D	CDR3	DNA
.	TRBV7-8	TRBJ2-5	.	CASSLRASGWTQYF	TGTGCCAGCAGCTTGAGGGCATCCGGATGGACCCAGTACTTC
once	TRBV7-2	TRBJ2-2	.	CASSSRWAGLNTGELFF	TGTGCCAGCAGCTCCCGTTGGGCGGGCCTGAACACCGGGGAGCTGTTTTTT
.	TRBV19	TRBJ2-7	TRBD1	CATSETGGLLDEQYF	TGTGCCACCTCCGAGACAGGGGGCCTTCTGGACGAGCAGTACTTC
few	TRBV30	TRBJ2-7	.	CAWSLAGEQYF	TGTGCCTGGAGTTTAGCTGGGGAGCAGTACTTC
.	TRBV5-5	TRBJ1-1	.	CASSWGGMNTEAFF	TGTGCCAGCAGCTGGGGAGGGATGAACACTGAAGCTTTCTTT
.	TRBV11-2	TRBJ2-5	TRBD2	CASSLDLIGPGREETQYF	TGTGCCAGCAGCTTAGATCTCATAGGACCCGGGCGGGAGGAGACCCAGTACTTC
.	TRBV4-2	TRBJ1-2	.	CASSQESAGSYGYTF	TGTGCCAGCAGCCAAGAATCAGCAGGATCGTATGGCTACACCTTC
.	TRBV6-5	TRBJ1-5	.	CAIAAGDQPQHF	TGTGCCATCGCCGCGGGGGACCAGCCCCAGCATTTT
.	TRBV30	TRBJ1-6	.	CAWKDILINSPLHF	TGTGCCTGGAAGGACATCCTAATAAATTCACCCCTCCACTTT
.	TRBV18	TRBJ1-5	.	CASSPMEIANSNQPQHF	TGTGCCAGCTCACCGATGGAAATAGCAAATAGCAATCAGCCCCAGCATTTT
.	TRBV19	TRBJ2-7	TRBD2	CASRPTSGRFEQYF	TGTGCCAGTAGGCCCACTAGCGGGAGGTTCGAGCAGTACTTC
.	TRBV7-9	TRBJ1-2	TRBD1	CASSLTGASPSGGYTF	TGTGCCAGCAGCCTCACAGGGGCCAGCCCCAGTGGTGGCTACACCTTC
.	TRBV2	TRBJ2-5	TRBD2	CASPRASGDQETQYF	TGTGCCTCCCCTAGAGCTAGCGGGGACCAAGAGACCCAGTACTTC
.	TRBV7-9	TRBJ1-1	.	CASSLGVPMNTEAFF	TGTGCCAGCAGCTTAGGAGTCCCGATGAACACTGAAGCTTTCTTT
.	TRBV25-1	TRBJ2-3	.	CASSRQGSTDTQYF	TGTGCCAGCAGTCGGCAGGGAAGCACAGATACGCAGTATTTT
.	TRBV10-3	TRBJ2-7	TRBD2	CAISGTSGTYEQYF	TGTGCCATCAGCGGGACTAGCGGGACCTACGAGCAGTACTTC
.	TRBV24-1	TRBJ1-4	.	CATSDSTGQGIEKLFF	TGTGCCACCAGTGACTCAACAGGACAAGGGATTGAAAAACTGTTTTTT
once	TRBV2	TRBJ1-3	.	CASRVGNTIYF	TGTGCCAGCCGAGTTGGAAACACCATATATTTT
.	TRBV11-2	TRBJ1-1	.	CASSFGEAEAFF	TGTGCCAGCAGCTTCGGTGAGGCTGAAGCTTTCTTT
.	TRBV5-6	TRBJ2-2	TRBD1	CASSTPDRGAGELFF	TGTGCCAGCAGCACTCCGGACAGGGGCGCCGGGGAGCTGTTTTTT
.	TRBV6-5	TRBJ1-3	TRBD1	CASSLTGAGNTIYF	TGTGCCAGCAGTTTGACAGGGGCCGGAAACACCATATATTTT
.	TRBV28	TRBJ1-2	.	CASSTDSYGYTF	TGTGCCAGCAGCACAGACAGCTATGGCTACACCTTC
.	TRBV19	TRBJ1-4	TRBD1	CASRGQGSEKLFF	TGTGCCAGTAGGGGACAGGGAAGTGAAAAACTGTTTTTT
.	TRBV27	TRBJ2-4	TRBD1	CARNRTGPPAKNIQYF	TGTGCCAGAAATAGGACAGGACCTCCAGCCAAAAACATTCAGTACTTC
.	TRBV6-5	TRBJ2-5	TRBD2	CASNPSAGEWQTQYF	TGTGCCAGCAATCCATCGGCGGGGGAATGGCAGACCCAGTACTTC
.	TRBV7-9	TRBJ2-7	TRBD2	CASSLVSSGRSSYEQYF	TGTGCCAGCAGCTTAGTATCAAGCGGGAGAAGCTCCTACGAGCAGTACTTC
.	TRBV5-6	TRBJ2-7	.	CASSLDRGSYEQYF	TGTGCCAGCAGCTTGGACCGGGGCTCCTACGAGCAGTACTTC
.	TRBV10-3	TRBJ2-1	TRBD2	CANQRDDYNEQFF	TGTGCCAACCAGCGGGACGACTACAATGAGCAGTTCTTC
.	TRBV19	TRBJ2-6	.	CASSHLADSSGANVLTF	TGTGCCAGTAGCCACCTGGCTGACAGCTCTGGGGCCAACGTCCTGACTTTC
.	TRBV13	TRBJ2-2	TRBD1	CASSGDRGLGGELFF	TGTGCCAGCAGCGGGGACAGGGGACTCGGCGGGGAGCTGTTTTTT
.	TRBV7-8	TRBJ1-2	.	CASSLGGTGPYGYTF	TGTGCCAGCAGCTTAGGAGGAACAGGCCCCTATGGCTACACCTTC
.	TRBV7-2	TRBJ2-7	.	CASSGGSSTYEQYF	TGTGCCAGCAGCGGGGGGTCGTCGACCTACGAGCAGTACTTC
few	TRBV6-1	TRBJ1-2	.	CASSEEAGIASNYGYTF	TGTGCCAGCAGTGAAGAGGCAGGAATTGCATCTAACTATGGCTACACCTTC
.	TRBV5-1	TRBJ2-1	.	CASSFAGDTNVF	TGCGCCAGCAGCTTTGCCGGGGATACAAACGTCTTC
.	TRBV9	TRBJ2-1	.	CASSPYGSYNEQFF	TGTGCCAGCAGCCCTTACGGCTCCTACAATGAGCAGTTCTTC
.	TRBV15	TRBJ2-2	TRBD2	CATSHPGSGRTGELFF	TGTGCCACCAGCCATCCTGGTAGCGGGAGGACCGGGGAGCTGTTTTTT
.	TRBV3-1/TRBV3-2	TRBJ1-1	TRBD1	CASSQWQGDTEAFF	TGTGCCAGCAGCCAATGGCAGGGGGACACTGAAGCTTTCTTT
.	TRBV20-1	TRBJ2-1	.	CSASQAEQFF	TGCAGTGCTAGCCAGGCGGAGCAGTTCTTC
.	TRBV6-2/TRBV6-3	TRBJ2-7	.	CASSYPHYEQYF	TGTGCCAGCAGTTACCCACACTACGAGCAGTACTTC